This T cell receptor beta chain was retrieved from a study of T cell repertoires in cytomegalovirus infection. About the research overall: Epitope selection comprised recently identified HLA-C-restricted CMV epitopes and well-studied HLA-B-restricted CMV epitopes. TCR beta signatures that were public indicated CMV infection and matching HLA type.

In TCRdb, the reads were re-called with MiXCR into one record per CDR3 protein. The data contain 450,000 to 600,000 distinct CDR3 sequences, roughly a third of them singletons. The length of the CDR3 is 18 residues. With V trimmed by 2 bases and J by 3 bases, 13 bases remained unmatched. Germline V gene sequence: CDR1 SGHTA, CDR2 FQGNSA. Worth noting for this clonotype: Its antigen is undetermined.

The study, taken as a whole, reports: Of the TCR beta families, the public ones yielded a cumulative frequency that identified carriers of CMV plus the relevant HLA. Dominant in the ex vivo response were TCR beta clonotypes restricted by HLA-C and specific for CMV.

Here the sequenced sample was cultured PBMCs, taken from culture after CMV antigen stimulation. The chain recombines TRBV7-2 with TRBJ2-1; 7 nucleotides agree with TRBD2. This TCR was recovered from a human donor in good health (CMV status not recorded). Some clones in this sample may be carry-over from other donors' samples. The CDR3 sequence is CASSLLAVAGAVYNEQFF. CDR3 coding DNA: TGTGCCAGCAGCTTACTAGCGGTTGCGGGAGCAGTCTACAATGAGCAGTTCTTC.